Listed here are 19 T cell receptor beta chains from one sample, sequenced in a study of identifying expanded T cells in peripheral blood. Libraries were prepared by immunoSEQ multiplex PCR; TCRdb keeps only in-frame clonotypes and omits some of them. The table has around 130,000 clones, less than 90% seen once. Sequenced input: blood. These receptors were collected from a person aged 18 to 75 in good health.

This sequence joins TRBV6-5 and TRBJ2-7; D may be TRBD1 (5 bases). In germline, CDR1 is MNHEY, CDR2 SVGAGI. CDR3 size: 15 residues. With 7 bases removed from V and 3 bases from J, the gap between germline ends came to 19 bases. CDR3 coding DNA: TGTGCCAGCAAAAGGGCTGACCAGGGCGGCTACGAGCAGTACTTC. Its translation is CASKRADQGGYEQYF.

The chain joins TRBV5-5 to TRBJ2-1; the match to TRBD2 covers 9 bases. The germline V gene encodes CDR1 SGHKS and CDR2 YYEKEE (reference sequence). The CDR3 sequence is 16 residues long. V gave up 0 bases and J gave up 3 bases; unmatched junction bases: 4. CDR3 DNA: TGTGCCAGCAGCTTGGAGGCTAGCGGGGTCTACAATGAGCAGTTCTTC. Translated, it gives CASSLEASGVYNEQFF.

This clone has only a few counts. The V and J genes are TRBV5-3 and TRBJ2-7, with D possibly TRBD2 on 6 matching bases. Being an ORF, TRBV5-3 has a function that is uncertain. The germline V and J ends were trimmed by 4 bases and 1 base, with 39 bases remaining between them. There are 23 residues in the CDR3. The CDR3 loop reads CARSRMGQEGRGSEGHGSYEQYF. The DNA for the CDR3 is TGTGCCAGAAGCCGCATGGGGCAGGAAGGTCGGGGGAGCGAAGGTCATGGGTCCTACGAGCAGTACTTC.

This clone showed up just a few times. This rearrangement joins TRBV2 to TRBJ1-5; a possible D gene is TRBD1 (6 bases). Germline assignment: CDR1 SNHLY and CDR2 FYNNEI. Trimming pared 5 bases from V and 4 bases from J, leaving 12 bases between. The CDR3 covers 14 residues. DNA for the CDR3: TGTGCCAGCAGTCCGACAGGAAGGAATCAGCCCCAGCATTTT. Protein sequence: CASSPTGRNQPQHF.

The V and J genes are TRBV19 and TRBJ2-1; 11 nucleotides match TRBD2. Trimming took 0 bases from V and 1 from J; bases not matched to a gene: 5. Per the germline V gene, CDR1 is LNHDA and CDR2 is SQIVND (reference sequence). The CDR3 totals 18 residues. CDR3 DNA: TGTGCCAGTAGTATAGAAGCGACTAGCGGGGCGTCCTACAATGAGCAGTTCTTC. Its protein is CASSIEATSGASYNEQFF.

The J gene is TRBJ2-2, the V gene TRBV10-3; 11 positions agree with TRBD1. Germline assignment: CDR1 ENHRY and CDR2 SYGVKD. J lost 3 bases, V lost 7 bases, and 25 bases had no gene match. CDR3 length: 22 residues. The CDR3 nucleotides are TGTGCCATCACCCTCAGCCCAGGGACAGGGGGACCCCCACCAACCTACACCGGGGAGCTGTTTTTT. It codes for CAITLSPGTGGPPPTYTGELFF.

The J gene is TRBJ1-4, the V gene TRBV5-1, with 9 bases fitting TRBD1. Per the germline V gene, CDR1 is SGHRS and CDR2 is YFSETQ. With 3 bases clipped from V and 8 bases from J, the junction kept 8 bases outside the gene matches. This CDR3 region has 15 residues. Here the CDR3 reads CASSSGQGRPEKLFF. CDR3 nucleotide sequence: TGCGCCAGCAGCTCGGGACAGGGTCGGCCCGAAAAACTGTTTTTT.

This clone has more than one count but fewer than ten. J is TRBJ2-7 and V is TRBV6-1; D ambiguous. The ends were cut back, 10 bases at V and 2 bases at J, with 15 bases in the middle. The CDR3 extends over 13 amino acids. From germline, CDR1 is MNHNS and CDR2 SASEGT. CDR3 DNA sequence: TGTGCCACCGCTTACAGTTTAGCCTACGAGCAGTACTTC. It is translated as CATAYSLAYEQYF.

The V gene is TRBV18, the J gene TRBJ1-1; TRBD1 matches 8 bases. Germline V CDR1 and CDR2: KGHSH, LQKENI. Unmatched junction bases numbered 8, after V lost 3 bases and J lost 5 bases. CDR3 length: 15 residues. The CDR3 spells CASSPPRTGRTEAFF. In DNA, the CDR3 is TGTGCCAGCTCACCCCCCAGGACAGGGCGAACTGAAGCTTTCTTT.

V gene TRBV5-1 combines with J gene TRBJ2-7; the D gene is possibly TRBD1 (5 bases). The ends were cut back, 4 bases at V and 3 bases at J, with 8 bases in the middle. This CDR3 has 12 amino acids. Germline CDR1 and CDR2: SGHRS and YFSETQ. This CDR3 reads CASSAQGYEQYF. In DNA, the CDR3 is TGCGCCAGCAGCGCCCAGGGCTACGAGCAGTACTTC.

V and J are TRBV27 and TRBJ1-2, with D possibly TRBD1 on 5 matching bases. The CDR3 covers 13 residues. Germline CDR1 is MNHEY and CDR2 is SMNVEV (reference sequence). V was pared by 6 bases and J by 8 bases, with 16 bases between. CDR3 coding DNA: TGTGCCAGCAGAAATACGGGGGTGGGGGGCTACACCTTC. It specifies CASRNTGVGGYTF.

This clone was observed a single time. The chain carries TRBV5-1 and TRBJ2-7, with TRBD1 identical over 7 bases. Trimming at V came to 8 bases and at J to 0 bases, leaving 5 bases not matched to a gene. Germline CDR1 is SGHRS and CDR2 is YFSETQ. The CDR3 sequence is 13 residues long. The CDR3 region is CASHRQGSYEQYF. CDR3 bases: TGCGCCAGTCACAGACAGGGCTCCTACGAGCAGTACTTC.

This clone came up a few times. V and J are TRBV7-9 and TRBJ1-6, with a weak D call TRBD1 (5 bases). Germline V gene data show CDR1 as SEHNR and CDR2 as FQNEAQ (reference sequence). This CDR3 is built from 16 residues. V was shortened by 5 bases and J by 4 bases, with 15 bases between the two germline ends. The CDR3, as DNA: TGTGCCAGCAGCCCACCGGGACGGAGGTATAATTCACCCCTCCACTTT. It encodes CASSPPGRRYNSPLHF.

Here the CDR3 DNA reads TGTGCCACCCGAGATATTAACACCGGGGAGCTGTTTTTT. Translation: CATRDINTGELFF. J is TRBJ2-2 and V is TRBV15; D is ambiguous. Germline CDR1 reads LNHNV; CDR2 reads YYDKDF (reference sequence). With 8 bases removed from V and 2 bases from J, the gap between germline ends came to 9 bases. CDR3 size: 13 residues.

This chain uses TRBV6-1 with TRBJ1-2; a weak D match, TRBD1 (6 bases). Trimming left V 6 bases short and J 8 bases short, with 19 bases between. Germline CDR1 reads MNHNS; CDR2 reads SASEGT. The CDR3 has 14 residues. CDR3: CASRGVQGSLGYTF. The CDR3 nucleotides read TGTGCCAGCAGAGGGGTACAGGGATCCCTCGGCTACACCTTC.

V and J are TRBV6-6 and TRBJ1-1; D is ambiguous. CDR1 and CDR2 from the germline V gene are MNHNY and SVGAGI (reference sequence). Deletions cut 6 bases from V and 0 bases from J, with 5 bases between. The length of the CDR3 is 12 residues. Here the CDR3 reads CASSPVNTEAFF. The CDR3 region has the DNA TGTGCCAGCAGCCCAGTGAACACTGAAGCTTTCTTT.

The DNA for the CDR3 is TGCAGCGTTGCCAGTCTTGAGGAAAAACTGTTTTTT. Translating it yields CSVASLEEKLFF. The chain carries TRBV29-1 and TRBJ1-4; D gene uncertain. Trimming took off 4 bases at V and 8 bases at J, with 11 bases between the two ends. Germline V lookup: CDR1 SQVTM, CDR2 ANQGSEA. There are 12 residues in the CDR3. The complete variable domain, with remaining parts taken from reference TRBV29-1 and TRBJ1-4, reads SAVISQKPSRDICQRGTSLTIQCQVDSQVTMMFWYRQQPGQSLTLIATANQGSEATYESGFVIDKFPISRPNLTFSTLTVSNMSPEDSSIYLCSVASLEEKLFFGSGTQLSVL.

V usage is TRBV29-1 and J usage is TRBJ2-3, with D hard to call. The germline gives CDR1 SQVTM, CDR2 ANQGSEA. The length of the CDR3 is 12 residues. V lost 3 bases and J lost 4, with 8 bases in between. The CDR3 loop reads CSVEESPDTQYF. CDR3 sequence (DNA): TGCAGCGTTGAGGAATCGCCAGATACGCAGTATTTT.

The rearrangement uses TRBV5-1 and TRBJ2-7, with TRBD1 identical over 9 bases. Trimming cost V 7 bases and J 2 bases; bases outside gene matches: 10. The length of the CDR3 is 15 residues. Looked up from germline, CDR1 is SGHRS and CDR2 is YFSETQ. CDR3 in amino acids: CASGGPTGGTYEQYF. CDR3 bases: TGCGCCAGCGGCGGCCCGACAGGGGGGACCTACGAGCAGTACTTC. The entire variable domain, with the rest obtained from reference TRBV5-1 and TRBJ2-7, is as follows: KAGVTQTPRYLIKTRGQQVTLSCSPISGHRSVSWYQQTPGQGLQFLFEYFSETQRNKGNFPGRFSGRQFSNSRSEMNVSTLELGDSALYLCASGGPTGGTYEQYFGPGTRLTVT.